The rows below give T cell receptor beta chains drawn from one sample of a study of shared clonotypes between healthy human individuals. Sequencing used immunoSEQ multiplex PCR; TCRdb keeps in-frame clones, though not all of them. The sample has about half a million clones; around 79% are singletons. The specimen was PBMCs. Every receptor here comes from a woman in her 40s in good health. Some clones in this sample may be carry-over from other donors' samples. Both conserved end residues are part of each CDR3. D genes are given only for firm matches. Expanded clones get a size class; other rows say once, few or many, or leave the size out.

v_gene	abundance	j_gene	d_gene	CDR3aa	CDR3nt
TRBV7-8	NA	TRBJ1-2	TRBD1	CASSIGTGENYGYTF	TGTGCCAGCAGCATAGGGACAGGCGAGAACTATGGCTACACCTTC
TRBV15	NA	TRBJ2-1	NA	CATSRYDRTNEQFF	TGTGCCACCAGCAGATACGACAGGACCAATGAGCAGTTCTTC
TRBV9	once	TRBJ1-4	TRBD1	CASSVGAGTGIEKLFF	TGTGCCAGCAGCGTAGGGGCGGGGACAGGCATTGAAAAACTGTTTTTT
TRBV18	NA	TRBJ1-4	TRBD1	CASSPVSPGTGPEKLFF	TGTGCCAGCTCGCCCGTAAGCCCCGGGACAGGGCCTGAAAAACTGTTTTTT
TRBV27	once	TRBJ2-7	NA	CASSPYTPAYEQYF	TGTGCCAGCAGCCCGTATACACCGGCCTACGAGCAGTACTTC
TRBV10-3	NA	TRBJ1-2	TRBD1	CAISGQGITNYGYTF	TGTGCCATCAGTGGACAGGGGATTACAAACTATGGCTACACCTTC
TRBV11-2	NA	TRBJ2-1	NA	CASSLGPLGNEQFF	TGTGCCAGCAGCTTAGGGCCTTTGGGGAATGAGCAGTTCTTC
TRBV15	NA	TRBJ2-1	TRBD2	CATSRFSGSGNEQFF	TGTGCCACCAGCAGATTTAGCGGGAGTGGGAATGAGCAGTTCTTC
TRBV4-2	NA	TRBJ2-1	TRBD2	CASSRTGTSGNNEQFF	TGTGCCAGCAGTCGAACCGGGACTAGCGGCAACAATGAGCAGTTCTTC
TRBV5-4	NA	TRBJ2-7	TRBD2	CASSLGLAGGEQYF	TGTGCCAGCAGCTTGGGACTAGCGGGAGGCGAGCAGTACTTC
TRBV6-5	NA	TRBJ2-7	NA	CASSTQGVLPEQYF	TGTGCCAGCAGTACCCAGGGAGTACTCCCCGAGCAGTACTTC
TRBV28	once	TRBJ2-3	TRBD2	CASSGLAPSTDTQYF	TGTGCCAGCAGTGGACTAGCGCCAAGCACAGATACGCAGTATTTT
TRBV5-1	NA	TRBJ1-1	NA	CASSLPGQNTEAFF	TGCGCCAGCAGTTTACCGGGACAGAACACTGAAGCTTTCTTT
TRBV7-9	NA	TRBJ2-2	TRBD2	CASSLRPSGTGELFF	TGTGCCAGCAGCTTAAGGCCTAGCGGCACCGGGGAGCTGTTTTTT
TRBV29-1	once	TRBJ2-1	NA	CSALATYNEQFF	TGCAGCGCCTTAGCTACCTACAATGAGCAGTTCTTC
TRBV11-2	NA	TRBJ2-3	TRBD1	CASSSSQGSDTQYF	TGTGCCAGCAGCTCATCACAGGGGTCAGATACGCAGTATTTT
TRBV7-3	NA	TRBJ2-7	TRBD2	CASSLSGRAVYEQYF	TGTGCCAGCAGCTTAAGCGGGAGGGCGGTCTACGAGCAGTACTTC
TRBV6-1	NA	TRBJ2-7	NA	CASTDRYEQYF	TGTGCCAGCACGGACAGATACGAGCAGTACTTC
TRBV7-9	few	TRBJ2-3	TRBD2	CASSLGLGGADTQYF	TGTGCCAGCAGCTTAGGTTTGGGGGGGGCAGATACGCAGTATTTT
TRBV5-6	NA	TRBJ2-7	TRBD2	CASSSTRLADPPKQYF	TGTGCCAGCAGCTCGACCAGACTAGCGGACCCGCCCAAGCAGTACTTC
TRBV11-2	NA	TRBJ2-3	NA	CASSFTRRDTQYF	TGTGCCAGCAGCTTCACTCGAAGGGATACGCAGTATTTT
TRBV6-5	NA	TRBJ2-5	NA	CASSYSGTGRETQYF	TGTGCCAGCAGTTACTCCGGAACAGGCCGGGAGACCCAGTACTTC
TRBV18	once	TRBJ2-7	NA	CASSPGISEYEQYF	TGTGCCAGCTCACCAGGCATCTCGGAGTACGAGCAGTACTTC
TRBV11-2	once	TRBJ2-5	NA	CASSAYFGRDLQETQYF	TGTGCCAGCAGCGCCTACTTCGGCAGGGACCTACAAGAGACCCAGTACTTC
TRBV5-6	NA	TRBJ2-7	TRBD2	CASRRTSGRFQEQYF	TGTGCCAGCAGACGAACTAGCGGGAGGTTTCAAGAGCAGTACTTC
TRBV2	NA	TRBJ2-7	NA	CASSEQEGRYEQYF	TGTGCCAGCAGTGAACAGGAGGGGCGCTACGAGCAGTACTTC
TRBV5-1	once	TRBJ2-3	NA	CASSLVGTKDTQYF	TGCGCCAGCAGCTTGGTCGGGACCAAGGATACGCAGTATTTT
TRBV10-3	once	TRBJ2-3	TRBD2	CAISQERLADTQYF	TGTGCCATCAGTCAGGAGAGACTAGCGGATACGCAGTATTTT
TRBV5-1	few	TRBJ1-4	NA	CASSGDYYSPNEKLFF	TGCGCCAGCAGCGGGGACTACTACTCACCTAATGAAAAACTGTTTTTT
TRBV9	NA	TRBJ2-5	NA	CASSAQMGFQETQYF	TGTGCCAGCAGCGCTCAAATGGGTTTCCAAGAGACCCAGTACTTC
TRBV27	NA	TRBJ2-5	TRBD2	CASSLNWPSGETQYF	TGTGCCAGCAGTTTAAATTGGCCTAGCGGAGAGACCCAGTACTTC
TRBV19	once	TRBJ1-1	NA	CASSRDGMNTEAFF	TGTGCCAGTAGCAGGGACGGGATGAACACTGAAGCTTTCTTT
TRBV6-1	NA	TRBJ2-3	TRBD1	CASSGQGSERVLVSTDTQYF	TGTGCCAGCAGTGGACAGGGGTCGGAGCGGGTCTTGGTGAGCACAGATACGCAGTATTTT
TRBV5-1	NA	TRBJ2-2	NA	CASSLAEGLGTGELFF	TGCGCCAGCAGCTTGGCTGAGGGATTGGGCACCGGGGAGCTGTTTTTT
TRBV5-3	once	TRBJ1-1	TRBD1	CARSTGQENTEAFF	TGTGCCAGAAGCACAGGACAGGAGAACACTGAAGCTTTCTTT
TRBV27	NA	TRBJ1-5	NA	CASRPDRTYNQPQHF	TGTGCCAGCAGACCAGACAGGACCTACAATCAGCCCCAGCATTTT
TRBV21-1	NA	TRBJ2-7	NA	CASINPVTSGGSYEQYF	TGTGCCAGCATCAACCCGGTTACTAGCGGCGGCTCCTACGAGCAGTACTTC
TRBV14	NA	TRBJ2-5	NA	CASSQVGTTQYF	TGTGCCAGCAGCCAAGTCGGGACTACCCAGTACTTC
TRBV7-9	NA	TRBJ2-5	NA	CASSHSGQETQYF	TGTGCCAGCAGCCATAGCGGCCAAGAGACCCAGTACTTC
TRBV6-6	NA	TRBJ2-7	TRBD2	CASSSTALAGTYEQYF	TGTGCCAGCAGTTCTACAGCACTAGCGGGAACCTACGAGCAGTACTTC
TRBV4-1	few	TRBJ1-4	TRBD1	CASSPRDSPNEKLFF	TGCGCCAGCAGCCCGCGGGACAGCCCTAATGAAAAACTGTTTTTT
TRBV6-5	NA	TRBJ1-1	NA	CASSGTDGAEAFF	TGTGCCAGCAGTGGTACGGACGGGGCTGAAGCTTTCTTT
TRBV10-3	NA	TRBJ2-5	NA	CAISELVGPSGQYF	TGTGCCATCAGTGAGTTGGTTGGGCCCTCGGGCCAGTACTTC
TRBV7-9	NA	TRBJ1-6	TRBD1	CASSYATGTGGGSPLHF	TGTGCCAGCAGTTATGCAACCGGGACAGGGGGAGGATCACCCCTCCACTTT
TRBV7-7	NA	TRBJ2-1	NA	CASSPTSGHSEQFF	TGTGCTAGCAGCCCGACCTCGGGGCACAGTGAGCAGTTCTTC
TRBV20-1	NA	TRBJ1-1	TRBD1	CSADDRAEAFF	TGCAGTGCTGATGACAGGGCTGAAGCTTTCTTT
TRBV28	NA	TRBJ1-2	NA	CASSPRGRFYGYTF	TGTGCCAGCAGTCCTCGGGGGCGGTTCTATGGCTACACCTTC
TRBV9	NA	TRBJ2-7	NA	CASSHRSGTTYEQYF	TGTGCCAGCAGCCACCGATCCGGGACCACCTACGAGCAGTACTTC
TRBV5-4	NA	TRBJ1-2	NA	CASSLVRVLNYGYTF	TGTGCCAGCAGCTTGGTTCGCGTACTTAACTATGGCTACACCTTC
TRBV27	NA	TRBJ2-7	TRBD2	CASSSRGRAPYEQYF	TGTGCCAGCAGTTCCCGCGGGAGGGCGCCGTACGAGCAGTACTTC
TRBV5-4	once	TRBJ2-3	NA	CASSWGGGNTDTQYF	TGTGCCAGCAGCTGGGGAGGCGGGAACACAGATACGCAGTATTTT
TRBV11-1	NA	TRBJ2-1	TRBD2	CASRASGNNEQFF	TGTGCCAGCAGGGCTAGCGGGAACAATGAGCAGTTCTTC
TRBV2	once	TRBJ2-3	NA	CASRPSGTVDTQYF	TGTGCCAGCAGACCCTCCGGGACGGTTGATACGCAGTATTTT
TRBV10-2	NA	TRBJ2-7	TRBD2	CASSRGLADYEQYF	TGCGCCAGCAGCCGCGGACTAGCGGACTACGAGCAGTACTTC